Shown below are 29 T cell receptor beta chains from a single sample sequenced in a study of CD8+ T cells in alopecia areata. Isolated RNA was reverse transcribed into cDNA used as the sequencing template. Clones were read by immunoSEQ multiplex PCR, and TCRdb kept only the in-frame ones, dropping some. This sample carries more than 250,000 clones, none of them present only once. Cells from pooled cutaneous lymph nodes were sorted by CD4, CD8alpha, NKG2D, NKG2ACE and other markers. The sequenced sample was CD4+ T cells sorted from a lymph node. The receptors were sampled from a C3H/HeJ mouse with alopecia areata. Mouse MHC haplotype: H2-k.

For this clone: The listed genes are named as in mouse. The read comes to an end 4 residues before the CDR3 does, leaving the germline J gene to fill in the end. This chain connects TRBV5 to TRBJ2-2; D is unresolved. Trimming cost V 2 bases and J 0 bases, with 7 bases left between them. The CDR3 runs to 15 residues. Germline V gene data show CDR1 as LGHNA and CDR2 as YNLKQL (reference sequence). CDR3 bases read: TGTGCCAGCAGCCAACAGGCTGCAAACACCGGG. Protein: CASSQQAANTG. The whole CDR3 region reads CASSQQAANTGQLYF.

In regard to this clone: The gene names here belong to mouse. The read ends 4 residues before the CDR3 terminus; that terminus is restored from the germline J gene. V gene TRBV13-3 combines with J gene TRBJ2-5, with D tentatively TRBD2 (5 bases). Germline V gives CDR1 NNHDY, CDR2 SYVADS. This CDR3 has 11 residues. The CDR3 sequence is CASRLGDTQYF. The sequenced part of the CDR3 DNA is TGTGCCAGCAGGCTGGGAGAC.

The table lists this clone with a few counts. Germline and genes here are mouse. The CDR3 goes on 4 residues after the read ends, and that part is filled in from the germline J gene. The chain carries TRBV19 and TRBJ2-2; 9 bases are shared with TRBD1. CDR3 length equals 16 residues. The V segment lost 4 bases and the J segment 1 base; nucleotides outside the gene matches: 5. Germline loops: CDR1 FNHDT, CDR2 SITEND (reference sequence). The DNA read from the CDR3 is TGTGCCAGCAGTCAAAAGACAGGGGGAAACACCGGG. Protein product: CASSQKTGGNTG. The full CDR3 protein is CASSQKTGGNTGQLYF. Full variable domain (missing parts from reference TRBV19 and TRBJ2-2): GGIITQTPKFLIGQEGQKLTLKCQQNFNHDTMYWYRQDSGKGLRLIYYSITENDLQKGDLSEGYDASREKKSSFSLTVTSAQKNEMAVFLCASSQKTGGNTGQLYFGEGSKLTVL.

This clone was seen only a few times. Mouse gene names and germline throughout. From the germline J gene comes the end of the CDR3, since the read stops 3 residues before it. V gene TRBV13-3 combines with J gene TRBJ1-6; weak D call: TRBD1 (6 bases). TRBJ1-6 carries the ORF label, with uncertain function. CDR3 length: 18 amino acids. The V end lost 4 bases, the J end lost 0 bases, and 17 bases lay between the germline ends. Germline CDR1 NNHDY, CDR2 SYVADS. CDR3 sequence reads: CASSSRTALDSYNSPLYF. CDR3 DNA (partial): TGTGCCAGCAGTTCTCGGACAGCCCTTGATTCCTATAATTCGCCC.

This clone has more than one count but fewer than ten. Gene and germline names: mouse. The CDR3 goes on 4 residues after the read ends, and that part is filled in from the germline J gene. This chain joins TRBV19 and TRBJ2-7; maybe TRBD2 (7 bases). V lost 2 bases and J 0 bases, leaving 9 bases between the germline ends. Germline-derived CDR1 and CDR2 are FNHDT and SITEND (reference sequence). The length of the CDR3 is 14 residues. The sequenced CDR3 bases are TGTGCCAGCAGTATTTGGGGGGCCTCCTAT. It is translated as CASSIWGASY. The complete CDR3 protein is CASSIWGASYEQYF.

This clone was found a few times. All gene names here are mouse names. The CDR3 end is not reached by the read, which stops 3 residues before it; the germline J gene fills it in. The chain uses TRBV13-3 and TRBJ1-6; D possibly corresponds to TRBD1 (5 bases). TRBJ1-6 belongs to the ORF category, with a function that is uncertain. Per the germline V gene, CDR1 is NNHDY and CDR2 is SYVADS. The CDR3 is made up of 13 amino acids. The V and J ends lost 6 bases and 3 bases respectively, with 7 bases between them. This CDR3 reads CASMDIYNSPLYF. The part of the CDR3 DNA that was read is TGTGCCAGCATGGACATCTATAATTCGCCC.

Notes on this clone: Gene names follow the mouse nomenclature. With the read ending 4 residues before the CDR3 end, the germline J gene is used to fill in that end. Additional DNA sequences in this sample encode the identical CDR3. The chain couples TRBV31 to TRBJ1-2, with D possibly being TRBD1 (6 bases). Germline V lookup: CDR1 GKSSPN, CDR2 SITVG. This CDR3 has 13 amino acids. CDR3 sequence reads: CAWSPQGGSDYTF. Incomplete CDR3 DNA: TGTGCCTGGAGCCCACAGGGTGGGTCC.

This clone has only a few counts. Germline and genes here are mouse. The read terminates 4 residues ahead of where the CDR3 ends, so the germline J gene completes it. The J gene is TRBJ1-2, the V gene TRBV1; possibly TRBD1 for D (6 bases). The ends were cut back, 3 bases at V and 1 base at J, with 9 bases in the middle. This CDR3 contains 14 residues. Germline assignment: CDR1 NSQYPW and CDR2 LRSPGD (reference sequence). The CDR3 here is CTCSAGTLNSDYTF. Incomplete CDR3 DNA: TGCACCTGCAGTGCCGGGACACTAAACTCC.

On this clone: A much larger clonotype is one base distant, so this may be a read error. The gene names here belong to mouse. Coverage ceases 4 residues before the CDR3 finishes, and the germline J gene fills in the end. The V gene is TRBV13-1, the J gene TRBJ1-1; D is ambiguous. There are 12 residues in the CDR3. V dropped 0 bases and J dropped 0 bases, with 0 bases sitting between them. Per the germline V gene, CDR1 is NSHNY and CDR2 is SYGAGN. CDR3 DNA (partial): TGTGCCAGCAGTGATGAGAACACA. Translation gives CASSDENT. The full-length CDR3 reads as CASSDENTEVFF.

With regard to this clone: Each gene name is a mouse one. The CDR3 end lies 4 residues beyond the end of the read and is filled in from the germline J gene. This sequence joins TRBV3 and TRBJ2-5; 13 positions match TRBD2. The CDR3 length is 16 residues. Germline V CDR1 and CDR2: SNHLY, FYNGKV (reference sequence). V dropped 3 bases and J dropped 2; count of bases not matched to a gene: 2. The CDR3 here is CASSFGLGGLQDTQYF. Incomplete CDR3 DNA: TGTGCCAGCAGCTTCGGACTGGGGGGGCTCCAAGAC.

In regard to this clone: Germline and genes: mouse. The read finishes 4 residues shy of the CDR3 end, and the germline J gene is used to complete it. The V gene is TRBV1, the J gene TRBJ2-1, with 7 bases matching TRBD2. The germline V gene has CDR1 NSQYPW and CDR2 LRSPGD (reference sequence). The CDR3 is made up of 14 amino acids. The trim removed 3 bases at V and 5 bases at J, leaving 4 bases unmatched. The CDR3 protein is CTCSAWGVDAEQFF. The sequenced CDR3 bases are TGCACCTGCAGTGCGTGGGGGGTGGATGCT.

This clone was seen at least ten times. Genes and germline come from the mouse. The read terminates 4 residues before the CDR3 end, so the remaining end is supplied by the germline J gene. The chain has TRBV17 and TRBJ2-3; no reliable D call. This CDR3 spans 14 amino acids. Trimming cost V 2 bases and J 3 bases, with 9 bases left between them. CDR1 and CDR2 (germline): MNHDT, YYDKIL. The CDR3 bases that were read are TGTGCTAGCAGTAGACCCGGCAGGGCAGAA. It yields the protein CASSRPGRAE. In full, the CDR3 reads CASSRPGRAETLYF.

As concerns this clone: Genes and germline come from the mouse. The CDR3 goes on 4 residues after the read ends, and that part is filled in from the germline J gene. The chain carries TRBV19 and TRBJ2-7; 9 positions agree with TRBD2. The germline gives CDR1 FNHDT, CDR2 SITEND (reference sequence). V was clipped by 4 bases and J by 0 bases; unmatched bases: 8. This CDR3 spans 16 amino acids. CDR3 DNA, as far as it was read: TGTGCCAGCAGTTCCTCCGGGACTGGGATCTCCTAT. Amino acid sequence: CASSSSGTGISY. The entire CDR3 sequence reads CASSSSGTGISYEQYF.

Of note for this clone: The gene names here belong to mouse. The CDR3 extends 4 residues past the end of the read, so its final part is completed from the germline J gene. The gene calls are TRBV31 and TRBJ2-2; the match to TRBD2 covers 9 bases. Germline loops: CDR1 GKSSPN, CDR2 SITVG. Trimming took 0 bases from V and 3 from J; bases not matched to a gene: 5. The CDR3 consists of 16 residues. This CDR3 reads CAWSLGGAGDTGQLYF. The CDR3 bases that were read are TGTGCCTGGAGTCTTGGGGGGGCCGGGGACACCGGG.

With respect to this clone: These gene names are mouse names. The read comes to an end 4 residues before the CDR3 does, leaving the germline J gene to fill in the end. The rearrangement joins TRBV19 to TRBJ2-3; weak D call: TRBD1 (5 bases). This CDR3 has 12 residues. The V end was cut by 7 bases, the J end by 3 bases, with 9 bases between. Germline V gene sequence: CDR1 FNHDT, CDR2 SITEND (reference sequence). The DNA read from the CDR3 is TGTGCCAGCGTCCGGACAGCAGAA. Amino acids: CASVRTAE. The whole CDR3 sequence is CASVRTAETLYF.

This clone appeared a few times. Mouse gene names apply. The CDR3 end is not reached by the read, which stops 4 residues before it; the germline J gene fills it in. Other DNA sequences in this sample translate to the same CDR3. The chain joins TRBV19 to TRBJ2-5; the D gene is possibly TRBD2 (7 bases). There are 14 residues in the CDR3. Germline CDR1 reads FNHDT; CDR2 reads SITEND (reference sequence). CDR3 DNA (partial): TGTGCCAGCAGTATACGGGGGGCGAAAGAC. Translating gives CASSIRGAKD. The CDR3 in its entirety is CASSIRGAKDTQYF.

Remarks on this clone: Each gene name is a mouse one. The CDR3 DNA, read in part, is TGCACCTGCAGTGGGACAGGGGTTAAC. Its translation: CTCSGTGVN. From start to end, the CDR3 is CTCSGTGVNTLYF. The chain uses TRBV1 and TRBJ2-4; 9 bases agree with TRBD1. The missing CDR3 end, 4 residues past where the read stops, is filled in from the germline J gene. CDR3 length: 13 residues. Per the germline V gene, CDR1 is NSQYPW and CDR2 is LRSPGD (reference sequence).

This clone was counted ten times or more. Gene names are the mouse ones. Read coverage stops 4 residues before the CDR3 terminus; the germline J gene supplies the remainder. The genes are TRBV3 and TRBJ1-2; 7 positions agree with TRBD1. V gave up 5 bases and J gave up 2 bases; unmatched junction bases: 5. Germline loops: CDR1 SNHLY, CDR2 FYNGKV (reference sequence). The length of the CDR3 is 14 residues. Partial CDR3 DNA: TGTGCCAGCAGCCCGGACAGGAGTAACTCC. It encodes CASSPDRSNS. In full, the CDR3 is CASSPDRSNSDYTF.

Comment on this clone: Gene names and germline match the mouse. The sequence runs out 4 residues before the end of the CDR3; the remainder is reconstructed from the germline J gene. The V and J genes are TRBV19 and TRBJ2-1, with 11 bases fitting TRBD2. Per the germline V gene, CDR1 is FNHDT and CDR2 is SITEND (reference sequence). This CDR3 is 14 amino acids long. CDR3 region: CASQLGGRRAEQFF. The CDR3 bases that were read are TGTGCCAGCCAACTGGGGGGGCGAAGGGCT.

This clone turned up a few times. Gene names and germline refer to mouse. The read ends 4 residues before the CDR3 terminus; that terminus is restored from the germline J gene. V is TRBV19 and J is TRBJ2-5, with D maybe TRBD1 (6 bases). This CDR3 spans 14 amino acids. Trimming stripped 5 bases from V and 2 bases from J, with 12 bases between. Germline lookup yields CDR1 FNHDT and CDR2 SITEND (reference sequence). CDR3 region: CASRRTGFQDTQYF. The part of the CDR3 DNA that was read is TGTGCCAGCAGGCGTACAGGGTTCCAAGAC.

As for this clone: Mouse gene names apply. The read gets to within 4 residues of the CDR3 end, and the germline J gene fills in the rest. The chain couples TRBV5 to TRBJ1-1; 7 nucleotides align to TRBD1. With 0 bases clipped from V and 4 bases from J, the junction kept 2 bases outside the gene matches. CDR1 is LGHNA and CDR2 is YNLKQL in the germline V gene (reference sequence). The CDR3 extends over 14 amino acids. The CDR3 loop reads CASSQDRGSTEVFF. CDR3 DNA (partial): TGTGCCAGCAGCCAAGACAGGGGGTCCACA.

Note on this clone: The genes are named according to mouse. Read sequence stops 4 residues before the CDR3 end, and the germline J gene provides the missing end. Other DNA sequences within the sample encode an identical CDR3. The V and J genes are TRBV5 and TRBJ2-3, with D perhaps matching TRBD1 (5 bases). The CDR3 spans 15 residues. The germline V gene encodes CDR1 LGHNA and CDR2 YNLKQL (reference sequence). Trimming removed 0 bases from V and 1 base from J, with 8 bases in between. The CDR3 is CASSQDQGRAETLYF. CDR3 DNA (partial): TGTGCCAGCAGCCAAGATCAGGGTCGTGCAGAA.

This clone was found a few times. Gene names and germline refer to mouse. Sequencing ends 4 residues short of the CDR3 end; the germline J gene provides the rest. The rearrangement uses TRBV31 and TRBJ2-4; a possible D gene is TRBD1 (5 bases). Trimming pared 1 base from V and 3 bases from J, leaving 8 bases between. This CDR3 region has 13 residues. The germline V gene has CDR1 GKSSPN and CDR2 SITVG. CDR3 region: CAWSRQNQNTLYF. The DNA read from the CDR3 is TGTGCCTGGAGTCGACAGAACCAAAAC.

Many counts were recorded for this clone. Genes here carry mouse names. The CDR3 end lies 4 residues beyond the end of the read and is filled in from the germline J gene. Other nucleotide sequences from this sample produce the same CDR3. The chain links TRBV19 to TRBJ2-3; D is uncertain. CDR1 FNHDT and CDR2 SITEND come from the germline V gene (reference sequence). Trimming pared 1 base from V and 0 bases from J, leaving 6 bases between. This CDR3 region has 14 residues. The covered CDR3 bases are TGTGCCAGCAGTATACCAGGTAGTGCAGAA. Encoded protein: CASSIPGSAE. The CDR3 reads in full as CASSIPGSAETLYF.

Note on this clone: Genes here carry mouse names. The read falls 4 residues short of the CDR3 end, and the missing part is taken from the germline J gene. The chain recombines TRBV1 with TRBJ2-5, with TRBD2 matching 13 bases. V lost 3 bases and J lost 3; bases outside the gene matches: 6. This CDR3 is 17 amino acids long. The germline CDR1 and CDR2 sequences are NSQYPW and LRSPGD (reference sequence). CDR3 amino acids: CTCSALQGLGGQDTQYF. Incomplete CDR3 DNA: TGCACCTGCAGTGCGCTCCAGGGACTGGGGGGGCAAGAC.

In regard to this clone: Genes and germline are mouse. The read ends 4 residues early relative to the CDR3; the germline J gene fills the gap. The chain joins TRBV29 to TRBJ2-7; 9 bases are a match to TRBD1. J was trimmed by 2 bases and V by 6 bases; bases with no gene match: 2. This CDR3 has 13 amino acids. The germline CDR1 and CDR2 sequences are MSHET and SYDVDS. The CDR3 bases that were read are TGTGCTAGCAGACAGGGGGCCCCCTAT. It translates to CASRQGAPY. The whole CDR3 protein reads CASRQGAPYEQYF.

This clone came up a few times. Any gene name here is a mouse gene name. With the read ending 3 residues before the CDR3 end, the germline J gene is used to fill in that end. The same CDR3 can be traced to other DNA sequences in this sample. This chain joins TRBV1 and TRBJ1-6; 7 nucleotides agree with TRBD1. TRBJ1-6 is marked as an open reading frame, function uncertain. Germline values: CDR1 NSQYPW, CDR2 LRSPGD (reference sequence). The length of the CDR3 is 14 residues. The V gene end was trimmed by 3 bases and the J gene end by 6 bases; junction bases not matched to a gene: 2. The part of the CDR3 DNA that was read is TGCACCTGCAGTGCCGGGGACAGTAATTCGCCC. Amino acid sequence: CTCSAGDSNSP. The full CDR3 protein is CTCSAGDSNSPLYF.

Points on this clone: The genes are named according to mouse. The read falls 4 residues short of the CDR3 end, and the missing part is taken from the germline J gene. This chain connects TRBV19 to TRBJ2-2; 8 bases match TRBD2. V was pared by 2 bases and J by 2 bases, with 2 bases of the junction left unmatched. This CDR3 contains 15 residues. Germline values: CDR1 FNHDT, CDR2 SITEND (reference sequence). The CDR3 region is CASSMGLVNTGQLYF. The part of the CDR3 DNA that was read is TGTGCCAGCAGTATGGGACTGGTCAACACCGGG.

A word on this clone: Mouse gene names and germline throughout. The read terminates 4 residues ahead of where the CDR3 ends, so the germline J gene completes it. This chain connects TRBV17 to TRBJ2-5, with 9 bases lining up with TRBD2. V shed 6 bases, J shed 2 bases, and the junction held 0 bases outside the gene matches. CDR1 and CDR2 (germline): MNHDT, YYDKIL. The CDR3 extends over 13 amino acids. The DNA read from the CDR3 is TGTGCTAGCAGGGACTGGGGCCAAGAC. As protein: CASRDWGQD. The full-length CDR3 reads as CASRDWGQDTQYF.